These T cell receptor beta chains were read from a single sample in a study of cytomegalovirus exposure and HLA in healthy donors. TCRdb's table, derived via immunoSEQ multiplex PCR, lists solely in-frame clones and lacks some. This table has roughly 65,000 clones, around 93% appearing once. The sequencing sample was made of PBMCs. These receptors all come from a man aged 18 to 30 in good health and CMV-seropositive. Both conserved end residues are part of each CDR3. Each record gives: V gene, D gene, clone size, CDR3 length, J gene, CDR3 protein, CDR3 DNA. The D gene is left open where the match is weak. Size values are once, few and many counts, or a class for expanded clones, and some rows have none.

>TRBV2|.|.|14|TRBJ1-2
CATKLTGTNYGYTF
TGTGCCACCAAGTTAACGGGGACAAACTATGGCTACACCTTC
>TRBV28|TRBD2|.|18|TRBJ2-7
CASSLLRTWEGSSYEQYF
TGTGCCAGCAGTTTACTCCGAACCTGGGAGGGGAGCTCCTACGAGCAGTACTTC
>TRBV29-1|.|.|11|TRBJ1-1
CSVRSGPEAFF
TGCAGCGTTCGGTCAGGTCCTGAAGCTTTCTTT
>TRBV9|.|.|12|TRBJ2-2
CASSHQGSELFF
TGTGCCAGCAGCCACCAGGGCTCTGAGCTGTTTTTT
>TRBV6-1|.|.|13|TRBJ2-7
CASSERYDYEQYF
TGTGCCAGCAGTGAGAGGTACGACTACGAGCAGTACTTC
>TRBV27|TRBD1|.|15|TRBJ2-5
CASSLSERGRETQYF
TGTGCCAGCAGTTTATCGGAAAGGGGGCGAGAGACCCAGTACTTC
>TRBV19|TRBD1|.|17|TRBJ2-3
CASSLHLQGKTTDTQYF
TGTGCCAGTAGTCTCCATCTACAGGGGAAAACAACAGATACGCAGTATTTT
>TRBV5-6|.|.|14|TRBJ1-3
CASSLLGGGNTIYF
TGTGCCAGCAGCTTATTAGGGGGAGGAAACACCATATATTTT
>TRBV6-5|TRBD2|once|16|TRBJ2-3
CASSSGLVGDTDTQYF
TGTGCCAGCAGTTCCGGACTAGTGGGGGACACAGATACGCAGTATTTT
>TRBV19|TRBD2|.|13|TRBJ2-3
CATKLAGGDTQYF
TGTGCCACGAAACTAGCGGGAGGAGATACGCAGTATTTT
>TRBV5-4|TRBD2|.|17|TRBJ2-3
CASSPTPSGGYTDTQYF
TGTGCCAGCAGTCCTACTCCTAGCGGGGGATACACAGATACGCAGTATTTT
>TRBV7-3|.|.|15|TRBJ1-2
CASSLQGNGRYGYTF
TGTGCCAGCAGCCTACAGGGAAACGGGAGGTATGGCTACACCTTC
>TRBV27|.|once|13|TRBJ2-5
CASRSGYQETQYF
TGTGCCAGCAGGTCCGGGTACCAAGAGACCCAGTACTTC
>TRBV27|.|once|14|TRBJ2-7
CASSLNFPGSEQYF
TGTGCCAGCAGTTTAAATTTCCCGGGGAGCGAGCAGTACTTC
>TRBV5-8|TRBD2|.|15|TRBJ2-5
CASRKAGGHQETQYF
TGTGCCAGCAGAAAAGCGGGAGGCCACCAAGAGACCCAGTACTTC
>TRBV10-3|TRBD2|few|17|TRBJ2-7
CAISLFLAGSLIFEQYF
TGTGCCATCAGCCTCTTTCTAGCGGGTAGCCTTATATTCGAGCAGTACTTC
>TRBV19|.|.|13|TRBJ2-7
CASSNHPAYEQYF
TGTGCCAGTAGTAACCACCCAGCCTACGAGCAGTACTTC
>TRBV9|TRBD1|.|16|TRBJ2-7
CASSVRPGQGVYEQYF
TGTGCCAGCAGCGTCCGCCCGGGACAGGGGGTCTACGAGCAGTACTTC
>TRBV28|.|.|16|TRBJ1-3
CASSLYREGAGNTIYF
TGTGCCAGCAGTTTATATAGGGAGGGGGCTGGAAACACCATATATTTT
>TRBV13|TRBD1|once|15|TRBJ1-1
CASSPRTGKNTEAFF
TGTGCCAGCAGCCCTAGGACAGGGAAGAACACTGAAGCTTTCTTT
>TRBV29-1|.|.|16|TRBJ2-2
CSVGSSAHPNTGELFF
TGCAGCGTTGGGTCTAGCGCACACCCGAACACCGGGGAGCTGTTTTTT
>TRBV7-8|.|.|16|TRBJ2-4
CASSSNQGEENYIQYF
TGTGCCAGCAGCTCTAATCAGGGTGAGGAGAATTACATTCAGTACTTC
>TRBV6-5|.|once|14|TRBJ1-5
CASSYTRANQPQHF
TGTGCCAGCAGTTACACCAGGGCCAATCAGCCCCAGCATTTT
>TRBV1|.|.|16|TRBJ2-1
CTSSPPLTSVYNEQFF
TGCACCAGCAGCCCCCCCCTTACGTCAGTCTACAATGAGCAGTTCTTC
>TRBV5-4|TRBD2|.|14|TRBJ2-7
CASSLRTSGGEQYF
TGTGCCAGCAGCTTGAGGACTAGCGGCGGAGAGCAGTACTTC
>TRBV9|TRBD1|.|15|TRBJ1-3
CASSGTGGSGNTIYF
TGTGCCAGCAGCGGTACAGGGGGCTCTGGAAACACCATATATTTT
>TRBV29-1|.|.|16|TRBJ2-6
CSGGNRAASGANVLTF
TGCAGCGGGGGTAACAGGGCCGCCTCTGGGGCCAACGTCCTGACTTTC
>TRBV27|.|.|16|TRBJ2-1
CASSWSRLQSNNEQFF
TGTGCCAGCAGTTGGAGCAGACTCCAAAGCAATAATGAGCAGTTCTTC
>TRBV28|.|.|15|TRBJ2-7
CASSLRLLSSYEQYF
TGTGCCAGCAGTTTAAGACTCCTGAGCTCCTACGAGCAGTACTTC
>TRBV27|TRBD1|once|14|TRBJ2-5
CASSRTGGGETQYF
TGTGCCAGCAGTCGGACAGGGGGCGGAGAGACCCAGTACTTC
>TRBV5-6|TRBD1|.|14|TRBJ1-2
CASSAGQGGYGYTF
TGTGCCAGCAGCGCGGGACAGGGGGGCTATGGCTACACCTTC
>TRBV4-1|TRBD2|.|14|TRBJ2-7
CASSLPGLTYEQYF
TGCGCCAGCAGCCTGCCGGGACTAACCTACGAGCAGTACTTC
>TRBV6-1|TRBD2|.|15|TRBJ2-1
CASSGDSGRGVEQFF
TGTGCCAGCAGTGGCGATAGCGGGAGGGGGGTTGAGCAGTTCTTC
>TRBV5-1|TRBD1|.|16|TRBJ1-1
CASSWDGTGTNTEAFF
TGCGCCAGCAGCTGGGATGGGACAGGGACGAACACTGAAGCTTTCTTT
>TRBV7-6|TRBD2|.|16|TRBJ2-7
CASSLGGLAGVYEQYF
TGTGCCAGCAGCTTAGGGGGACTAGCGGGAGTATACGAGCAGTACTTC
>TRBV5-4|.|.|15|TRBJ1-4
CASSLDRATNEKLFF
TGTGCCAGCAGCTTGGACAGGGCAACTAATGAAAAACTGTTTTTT
>TRBV7-2|.|.|14|TRBJ2-3
CASSSRGGDATQYF
TGTGCCAGCAGCTCGCGAGGGGGAGACGCTACGCAGTATTTT
>TRBV5-4|.|.|14|TRBJ1-1
CASSSDTQGTEAFF
TGTGCCAGCAGCTCCGACACTCAGGGCACTGAAGCTTTCTTT
>TRBV2|.|.|14|TRBJ2-7
CASSPSGASYEQYF
TGTGCCAGCTCCCCTTCAGGGGCGTCGTACGAGCAGTACTTC
>TRBV6-1|.|.|16|TRBJ2-1
CASSEESGTGSHEQFF
TGTGCCAGCAGTGAAGAGTCAGGAACAGGGTCCCATGAGCAGTTCTTC
>TRBV7-9|.|.|12|TRBJ2-5
CATGGQGETQYF
TGTGCCACTGGGGGCCAGGGAGAGACCCAGTACTTC
>TRBV28|TRBD2|.|19|TRBJ2-7
CASSLFGGGLAGGSYEQYF
TGTGCCAGCAGTTTATTCGGAGGGGGACTAGCGGGAGGTTCCTACGAGCAGTACTTC
>TRBV10-1|.|.|14|TRBJ1-2
CASSESNRVHGYTF
TGCGCCAGCAGTGAGAGTAACAGGGTGCATGGCTACACCTTC
>TRBV18|.|.|14|TRBJ2-5
CASSPQGVIETQYF
TGTGCCAGCTCACCACAGGGAGTGATTGAGACCCAGTACTTC
>TRBV27|TRBD1|once|15|TRBJ1-1
CASSLYRQGGTEAFF
TGTGCCAGCAGTTTGTACCGACAGGGGGGCACTGAAGCTTTCTTT
>TRBV5-1|TRBD1|.|15|TRBJ1-5
CASSLGTGGGQPQHF
TGCGCCAGCAGCTTGGGGACAGGGGGTGGTCAGCCCCAGCATTTT
>TRBV5-5|.|.|15|TRBJ1-2
CASSLRQAANYGYTF
TGTGCCAGCAGCTTGAGACAGGCCGCTAACTATGGCTACACCTTC
>TRBV19|TRBD2|.|16|TRBJ2-7
CASSLLTSGRIGEQYF
TGTGCCAGTAGCCTCCTAACTAGCGGGAGAATAGGGGAGCAGTACTTC
>TRBV2|.|.|14|TRBJ1-3
CASSGQISGNTVYF
TGTGCCAGCAGTGGACAGATCTCTGGAAACACCGTATATTTT
>TRBV11-2|TRBD2|.|13|TRBJ2-5
CASTLAGEETQYF
TGTGCCAGCACCCTCGCGGGAGAAGAGACCCAGTACTTC
>TRBV28|TRBD1|.|15|TRBJ1-5
CASSPGQGDVQPQHF
TGTGCCAGCAGTCCGGGACAGGGGGACGTTCAGCCCCAGCATTTT
>TRBV4-2|.|.|14|TRBJ1-1
CASSQDRENTEAFF
TGTGCCAGCAGCCAAGACAGGGAGAACACTGAAGCTTTCTTT